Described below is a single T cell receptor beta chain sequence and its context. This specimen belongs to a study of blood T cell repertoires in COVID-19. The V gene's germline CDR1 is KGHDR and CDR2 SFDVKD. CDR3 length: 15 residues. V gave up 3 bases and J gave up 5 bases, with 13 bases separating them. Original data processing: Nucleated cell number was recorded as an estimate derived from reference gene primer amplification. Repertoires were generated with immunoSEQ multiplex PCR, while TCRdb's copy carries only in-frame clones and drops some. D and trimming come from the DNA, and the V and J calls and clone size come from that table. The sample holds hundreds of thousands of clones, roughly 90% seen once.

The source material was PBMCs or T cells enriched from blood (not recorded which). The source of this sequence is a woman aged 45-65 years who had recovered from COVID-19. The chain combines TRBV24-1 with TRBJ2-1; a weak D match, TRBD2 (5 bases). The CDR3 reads CATSDPLGINNEQFF. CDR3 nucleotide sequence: TGTGCCACCAGTGATCCCCTCGGGATTAACAATGAGCAGTTCTTC.